This TCR beta chain was sequenced for a study of blood T cell repertoires in COVID-19. For the study at large: Sources were T cells, B-cell-depleted T cells, or PBMCs; the material itself was cDNA or gDNA.

Germline CDR1 reads MNHEY; CDR2 reads SVGEGT. The CDR3 is 16 amino acids. Trimming took 5 bases from V and 8 from J, leaving 22 bases between them. Participants, about 18 to 90 years old, spanned under 25 US areas. Repertoires were generated with immunoSEQ multiplex PCR, while TCRdb's copy carries only in-frame clones and drops some. The table records about 300,000 clones, approximately 91% of them present only once. The sample consisted of PBMCs or T cells enriched from blood (not recorded which). The chain couples TRBV6-2 or TRBV6-3 to TRBJ2-1; no reliable D call. The TCR originated in a man between 60 and 75 years old who had recovered from COVID-19. The CDR3 loop is CASSILLERPADEQFF. CDR3 sequence (DNA): TGTGCCAGCAGTATCCTTTTGGAGCGCCCTGCGGATGAGCAGTTCTTC.